These 20 T cell receptor beta chains were sequenced from one sample in a study of blood T cell repertoires in COVID-19. Here immunoSEQ multiplex PCR was the method, and the copy in TCRdb shows in-frame clones only, minus some. In the table there are roughly 200,000 clones, 75% to 85% of which are singletons. The sample consisted of peripheral blood. The receptor source for this set is a woman aged 40 to 49 with COVID-19, enrolled during active disease.

Only a few counts were recorded for this clone. The V gene is TRBV6-5, the J gene TRBJ1-1; possible D gene TRBD1, 6 bases. CDR1 MNHEY and CDR2 SVGAGI come from the germline V gene. This CDR3 comprises 12 residues. V was shortened by 8 bases and J by 11 bases, with 18 bases between the two germline ends. The CDR3 DNA is TGTGCCAGCGCCAACTCAGGGGCCGGGGCTTTCTTT. Its translation is CASANSGAGAFF.

V is TRBV6-6 and J is TRBJ2-7; 8 nucleotides line up with TRBD2. The CDR3 is 19 amino acids. Germline V gene data show CDR1 as MNHNY and CDR2 as SVGAGI (reference sequence). The trim removed 6 bases at V and 2 bases at J, leaving 21 bases unmatched. CDR3 in amino acids: CASSYPPPRLGRGAYEQYF. In DNA, the CDR3 is TGTGCCAGCAGCTATCCTCCTCCTCGGTTGGGGCGGGGGGCCTACGAGCAGTACTTC.

In its sample, this clone was seen once. The J gene is TRBJ2-7, the V gene TRBV21-1; TRBD1, the table's D call, lacks a check against the DNA. TRBV21-1 is a pseudogene locus. The CDR3 extends over 13 amino acids. Written as DNA, the CDR3 is TGTGCCGGAGGACTGGGGGCCCACTACGAGCAGTACTTC. Translated, it gives CAGGLGAHYEQYF.

The chain links TRBV27 to TRBJ2-7; 9 positions match TRBD2. Per germline, CDR1 MNHEY and CDR2 SMNVEV (reference sequence). This CDR3 region has 14 residues. Germline trimming cut 5 bases from V and 2 bases from J; bases unmatched to any gene: 4. The CDR3 protein is CASSKAGGTYEQYF. The CDR3 DNA reads TGTGCCAGCAGTAAAGCGGGGGGTACCTACGAGCAGTACTTC.

The chain combines TRBV11-3 with TRBJ2-1; 10 nucleotides agree with TRBD2. CDR1 and CDR2 (germline): SGHNT, YENEEA. The CDR3 spans 19 residues. J gave up 8 bases and V 0 bases, and 16 bases lay outside the gene matches. CDR3 residues: CASSLDLPGLSSGRDEQFF. The DNA of the CDR3 is TGTGCCAGCAGCTTAGATCTCCCCGGTTTGTCTAGCGGGAGAGATGAGCAGTTCTTC.

The chain links TRBV6-5 to TRBJ2-7, with a tentative D call TRBD1 (7 bases). The germline V gene encodes CDR1 MNHEY and CDR2 SVGAGI. The CDR3 extends over 14 amino acids. V lost 6 bases and J lost 4, with 16 bases in between. The CDR3 region is CASSNGAGQYEQYF. In DNA form, the CDR3 reads TGTGCCAGCAGCAACGGGGCGGGACAGTACGAGCAGTACTTC.

The chain uses TRBV3-1 (or the pseudogene TRBV3-2) and TRBJ1-1; TRBD1 agrees at 7 bases. Germline V gene sequence: CDR1 LGHDT, CDR2 YNNKEL (reference sequence). This CDR3 contains 14 residues. Trimming took 3 bases from V and 5 from J; bases not matched to a gene: 6. This CDR3 reads CASSHPQGWTEAFF. CDR3 bases: TGTGCCAGCAGCCACCCACAGGGGTGGACTGAAGCTTTCTTT.

V and J are TRBV7-3 and TRBJ2-1; 9 nucleotides align to TRBD2. V lost 2 bases, J lost 4 bases, and 3 bases stayed unmatched. The CDR3 has 15 residues. Germline assignment: CDR1 SGHTA and CDR2 FQGTGA. The DNA for the CDR3 is TGTGCCAGCAGCTTAGTTAGCGGGGGTTACAATGAGCAGTTCTTC. Translation: CASSLVSGGYNEQFF. The full variable domain, rest sourced from reference TRBV7-3 and TRBJ2-1, is GAGVSQTPSNKVTEKGKYVELRCDPISGHTALYWYRQSLGQGPEFLIYFQGTGAADDSGLPNDRFFAVRPEGSVSTLKIQRTERGDSAVYLCASSLVSGGYNEQFFGPGTRLTVL.

The chain joins TRBV19 to TRBJ1-2, with D uncertain. The CDR3 spans 14 residues. Trimming cost V 3 bases and J 2 bases, with 10 bases left between them. From germline, CDR1 is LNHDA and CDR2 SQIVND (reference sequence). In nucleotides, the CDR3 is TGTGCCAGTAGTATCCAGGAGGGAAACTATGGCTACACCTTC. Translation: CASSIQEGNYGYTF. The entire variable domain, with the rest obtained from reference TRBV19 and TRBJ1-2, is as follows: DGGITQSPKYLFRKEGQNVTLSCEQNLNHDAMYWYRQDPGQGLRLIYYSQIVNDFQKGDIAEGYSVSREKKESFPLTVTSAQKNPTAFYLCASSIQEGNYGYTFGSGTRLTVV.

This clone was seen a few times. The rearrangement links TRBV5-1 to TRBJ1-2, with a tentative D call TRBD1 (6 bases). The CDR3 consists of 14 residues. Germline values: CDR1 SGHRS, CDR2 YFSETQ. V was clipped by 7 bases and J by 8 bases, with 21 bases between them. The CDR3 DNA sequence: TGCGCCAGCGGTGGGGACACACCCGCCGGGGGCTACACCTTC. Its protein product is CASGGDTPAGGYTF.

This sequence joins TRBV4-1 and TRBJ1-2; tentative D call: TRBD1 (5 bases). Germline loops: CDR1 MGHRA, CDR2 YSYEKL. This CDR3 spans 14 amino acids. Trimming stripped 5 bases from V and 5 bases from J, with 15 bases between. The CDR3 protein is CASSDNAGPYGYTF. In DNA, the CDR3 is TGCGCCAGCAGCGATAATGCGGGGCCTTATGGCTACACCTTC.

The rearrangement uses TRBV7-9 and TRBJ2-7; 12 bases agree with TRBD2. J lost 2 bases, V lost 5 bases, and 10 bases had no gene match. The CDR3 consists of 17 residues. From germline, CDR1 is SEHNR and CDR2 FQNEAQ (reference sequence). The CDR3 DNA reads TGTGCCAGCAGCAGAGGGACTAGCGGGTTAAGCCCCTACGAGCAGTACTTC. Residues: CASSRGTSGLSPYEQYF. Combining the CDR3 with reference TRBV7-9 and TRBJ2-7 gives the whole variable domain DTGVSQNPRHKITKRGQNVTFRCDPISEHNRLYWYRQTLGQGPEFLTYFQNEAQLEKSRLLSDRFSAERPKGSFSTLEIQRTEQGDSAMYLCASSRGTSGLSPYEQYFGPGTRLTVT.

CDR3 in DNA: TGTGCCAGCAGCTTACAGATAAGCACTGAAGCTTTCTTT. It translates to CASSLQISTEAFF. The chain carries TRBV7-2 and TRBJ1-1; D is undetermined. Germline V gene data show CDR1 as SGHTA and CDR2 as FQGNSA. Trimming cost V 2 bases and J 4 bases, with 8 bases left between them. The CDR3 runs to 13 residues.

The rearrangement joins TRBV14 to TRBJ2-5; 8 positions agree with TRBD2. This CDR3 has 17 amino acids. CDR1 is SGHDN and CDR2 is FVKESK in the germline V gene. Trimming at V came to 1 base and at J to 2 bases, leaving 9 bases not matched to a gene. The CDR3 region has the DNA TGTGCCAGCAGCCAAGGTTGGGTTAGCGGGACTCAAGAGACCCAGTACTTC. Its protein product is CASSQGWVSGTQETQYF.

V usage is TRBV20-1 and J usage is TRBJ2-3; 12 bases align to TRBD2. CDR3 length: 17 amino acids. With V trimmed by 3 bases and J by 4 bases, 11 bases remained unmatched. The germline V gene encodes CDR1 DFQATT and CDR2 SNEGSKA (reference sequence). The CDR3 DNA sequence: TGCAGTGCTAGTGGCCAGGGACTAGCGGGTGCAGCAGATACGCAGTATTTT. Protein: CSASGQGLAGAADTQYF.

This chain links TRBV20-1 with TRBJ2-7, with D perhaps matching TRBD2 (5 bases). CDR3 size: 11 residues. Germline V gene data show CDR1 as DFQATT and CDR2 as SNEGSKA (reference sequence). Trimming took off 3 bases at V and 6 bases at J, with 9 bases between the two ends. The CDR3 protein is CSASGGSEQYF. The CDR3 DNA reads TGCAGTGCTAGTGGTGGGAGCGAGCAGTACTTC.

This chain connects TRBV5-1 to TRBJ1-5; 8 bases line up with TRBD1. The germline CDR1 and CDR2 sequences are SGHRS and YFSETQ. The CDR3 is made up of 16 amino acids. The junction had 8 bases not matched to a gene; V was cut back by 0 bases and J by 6 bases. The CDR3 region is CASSLAGQGSPQPQHF. The CDR3 DNA reads as TGCGCCAGCAGCTTGGCCGGACAGGGCTCGCCTCAGCCCCAGCATTTT.

The J gene is TRBJ1-1, the V gene TRBV5-1; 7 nucleotides match TRBD1. The CDR3 is 14 amino acids. V lost 7 bases and J lost 2; bases outside the gene matches: 8. In germline, CDR1 is SGHRS, CDR2 YFSETQ. CDR3 DNA: TGCGCCAGCGGGCAGGGGGTGGCTAACACTGAAGCTTTCTTT. Translation: CASGQGVANTEAFF.

The chain carries TRBV6-5 and TRBJ1-3; D is unresolved. This CDR3 is built from 15 residues. Trimming pared 8 bases from V and 0 bases from J, leaving 14 bases between. Germline CDR1 reads MNHEY; CDR2 reads SVGAGI. The DNA of the CDR3 is TGTGCCAGCTTCCGGAGGGCCATCTCTGGAAACACCATATATTTT. Translated, it gives CASFRRAISGNTIYF.

The rearrangement links TRBV15 to TRBJ1-2; D gene uncertain. Trimming stripped 0 bases from V and 6 bases from J, with 8 bases between. The germline gives CDR1 LNHNV, CDR2 YYDKDF (reference sequence). This CDR3 is 13 amino acids long. The CDR3 DNA follows: TGTGCCACCAGCAGAGATCGAACAGATGGCTACACCTTC. Translated: CATSRDRTDGYTF.